This passage covers 13 T cell receptor beta chains from one sample sequenced in a study of sequential checkpoint blockade in melanoma. Treatment given: randomized to nivolumab then ipilimumab (arm A) or the reverse (arm B). The method was immunoSEQ multiplex PCR; TCRdb's version includes in-frame clones alone and lacks a portion of them. The sample yields roughly 16,000 clones, approximately 80% seen once. This material consisted of CD8+ T cells sorted from blood (inferred from file names), taken from a patient given nivolumab and ipilimumab in sequence. Receptors originate from a human donor with melanoma.

This clone has more than one count but fewer than ten. This chain uses TRBV4-1 with TRBJ1-1, with a possible D match to TRBD1 (5 bases). The V and J ends lost 1 base and 7 bases respectively, with 7 bases between them. The CDR3 covers 12 residues. The V gene's germline CDR1 is MGHRA and CDR2 YSYEKL. CDR3 in DNA: TGCGCCAGCAGCCAAGGGGGCCTTGAAGCTTTCTTT. Translation: CASSQGGLEAFF.

J is TRBJ2-3 and V is TRBV4-2; the D gene is possibly TRBD2 (6 bases). The CDR3 has 17 residues. V was clipped by 0 bases and J by 1 base, with 14 bases between them. Germline V gene lookup returns CDR1 LGHNA and CDR2 YNFKEQ. Here the CDR3 reads CASSQEGDLTGTDTQYF. In DNA, the CDR3 is TGTGCCAGCAGCCAAGAGGGGGACTTGACGGGCACAGATACGCAGTATTTT.

This clone has just one count. The chain recombines TRBV7-8 with TRBJ2-7; the match to TRBD2 covers 9 bases. The CDR3 totals 14 residues. V trimming: 3 bases; J trimming: 7 bases; junction bases outside the gene matches: 7. The germline V gene encodes CDR1 SGHVS and CDR2 FQNEAQ. The CDR3 region is CASSFSAGGWEQYF. As DNA, the CDR3 is TGTGCCAGCAGCTTCAGCGCGGGAGGGTGGGAGCAGTACTTC.

This clone was detected a few times. This chain connects TRBV7-9 to TRBJ2-7; 11 nucleotides align to TRBD1. Trimming cost V 0 bases and J 3 bases; bases outside gene matches: 7. The germline gives CDR1 SEHNR, CDR2 FQNEAQ (reference sequence). This CDR3 has 17 amino acids. CDR3 amino acids: CASSLASGGTGGYEQYF. DNA of the CDR3: TGTGCCAGCAGCTTAGCTAGTGGAGGGACAGGGGGCTACGAGCAGTACTTC.

This chain joins TRBV20-1 and TRBJ1-1; unclear D gene. CDR1 is DFQATT, CDR2 SNEGSKA, per germline (reference sequence). The CDR3 totals 11 residues. The V end was cut by 2 bases, the J end by 6 bases, with 7 bases between. The CDR3 DNA reads TGCAGTGCTAGACACGGGGCTGAAGCTTTCTTT. As protein: CSARHGAEAFF.

The rearrangement joins TRBV4-1 to TRBJ1-2; 7 bases line up with TRBD1. Trimming cost V 4 bases and J 4 bases; bases outside gene matches: 6. The CDR3 loop spans 14 amino acids. The germline CDR1 and CDR2 sequences are MGHRA and YSYEKL. Here the CDR3 DNA reads TGCGCCAGCAGCCCAGGGACAGCGAGCTATGGCTACACCTTC. Residues: CASSPGTASYGYTF.

The chain joins TRBV27 to TRBJ2-7; D possibly corresponds to TRBD2 (5 bases). The germline V gene has CDR1 MNHEY and CDR2 SMNVEV (reference sequence). Between the trimmed V and J ends, which lost 3 bases and 5 bases, there was a span of 14 bases. This CDR3 is 14 amino acids long. The CDR3 DNA sequence: TGTGCCAGCAGTTTGGTGTCTAGCCGGGACGAGCAGTACTTC. Translated, it gives CASSLVSSRDEQYF.

This clone was found a few times. V is TRBV7-6 and J is TRBJ2-7; tentatively, D is TRBD1 (5 bases). V lost 5 bases and J lost 3, with 11 bases in between. The germline gives CDR1 SGHVS, CDR2 FNYEAQ. The CDR3 has 13 residues. CDR3: CASSHARDYEQYF. CDR3 nucleotide sequence: TGTGCCAGCAGCCATGCCAGGGACTACGAGCAGTACTTC. Based on the CDR3 plus reference TRBV7-6 and TRBJ2-7, the full variable domain is GAGVSQSPRYKVTKRGQDVALRCDPISGHVSLYWYRQALGQGPEFLTYFNYEAQQDKSGLPNDRFSAERPEGSISTLTIQRTEQRDSAMYRCASSHARDYEQYFGPGTRLTVT.

This clone was recorded only once. The DNA for the CDR3 is TGTGCCAGCAGCCAAGTTGCCTGGGGGGACTCCTACGAGCAGTACTTC. Its translation is CASSQVAWGDSYEQYF. The V gene is TRBV4-2, the J gene TRBJ2-7; D is possibly TRBD2 (6 bases). This CDR3 comprises 16 residues. Germline-derived CDR1 and CDR2 are LGHNA and YNFKEQ. Trimming removed 1 base at V and 0 bases at J, with 13 bases between.

The rearrangement uses TRBV19 and TRBJ1-4; tentative D call: TRBD1 (6 bases). Germline CDR1 reads LNHDA; CDR2 reads SQIVND (reference sequence). Trimming removed 9 bases from V and 8 bases from J, with 16 bases in between. The CDR3 is made up of 13 amino acids. The DNA for the CDR3 is TGTGCCAGCCTGGACAGCCGCAGGGAAAAACTGTTTTTT. Translation gives CASLDSRREKLFF.

The V and J genes are TRBV29-1 and TRBJ2-6, with D unclear. The length of the CDR3 is 17 residues. The V gene's germline CDR1 is SQVTM and CDR2 ANQGSEA. Trimming pared 5 bases from V and 5 bases from J, leaving 22 bases between. The CDR3 sequence: CSVIDALIQSRANVLTF. The CDR3 DNA reads TGCAGCGTTATTGACGCACTAATACAAAGTCGGGCCAACGTCCTGACTTTC.

The V call is TRBV2, the J call TRBJ2-7, with D tentatively TRBD2 (5 bases). The length of the CDR3 is 12 residues. Trimming stripped 6 bases from V and 5 bases from J, with 11 bases between. CDR1 SNHLY and CDR2 FYNNEI come from the germline V gene. The CDR3 sequence: CASRAPGNEQYF. CDR3 bases: TGTGCCAGCAGGGCCCCCGGGAACGAGCAGTACTTC.

This clone was detected only a few times. This chain joins TRBV9 and TRBJ2-7, with 9 bases that match TRBD2. This CDR3 contains 14 residues. Per the germline V gene, CDR1 is SGDLS and CDR2 is YYNGEE. With V trimmed by 3 bases and J by 2 bases, 3 bases remained unmatched. CDR3 DNA sequence: TGTGCCAGCAGCGCTAGCGGGACCGCCTACGAGCAGTACTTC. Residues: CASSASGTAYEQYF.